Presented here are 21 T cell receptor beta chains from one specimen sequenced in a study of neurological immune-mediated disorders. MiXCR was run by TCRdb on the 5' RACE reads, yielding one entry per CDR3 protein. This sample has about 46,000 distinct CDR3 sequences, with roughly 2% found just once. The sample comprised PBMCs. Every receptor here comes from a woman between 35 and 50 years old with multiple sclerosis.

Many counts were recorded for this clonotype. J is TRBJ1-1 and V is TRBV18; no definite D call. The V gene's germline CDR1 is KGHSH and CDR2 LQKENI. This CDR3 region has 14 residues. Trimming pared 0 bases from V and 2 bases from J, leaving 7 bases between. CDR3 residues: CASSPPSRNTEAFF. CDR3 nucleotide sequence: TGTGCCAGCTCACCACCGAGTAGAAACACTGAAGCTTTCTTT.

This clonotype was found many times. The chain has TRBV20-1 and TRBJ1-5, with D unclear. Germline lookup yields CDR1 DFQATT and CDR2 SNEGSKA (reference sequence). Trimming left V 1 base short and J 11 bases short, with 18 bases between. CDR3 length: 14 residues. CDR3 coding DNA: TGCAGTGCTAGAGTGACATTGGGCAGCGGGACCCAGCATTTT. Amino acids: CSARVTLGSGTQHF.

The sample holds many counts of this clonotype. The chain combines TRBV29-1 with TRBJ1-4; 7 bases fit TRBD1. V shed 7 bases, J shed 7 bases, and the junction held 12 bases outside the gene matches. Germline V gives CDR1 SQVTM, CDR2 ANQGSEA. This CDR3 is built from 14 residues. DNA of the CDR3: TGCAGCGCCCGGGACAGCCGGAAGGGTGAAAAACTGTTTTTT. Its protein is CSARDSRKGEKLFF.

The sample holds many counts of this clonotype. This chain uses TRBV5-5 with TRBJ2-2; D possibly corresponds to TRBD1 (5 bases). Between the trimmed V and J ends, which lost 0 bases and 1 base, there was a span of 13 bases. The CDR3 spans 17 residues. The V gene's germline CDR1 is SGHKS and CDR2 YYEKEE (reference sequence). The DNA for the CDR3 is TGTGCCAGCAGCTTGGGGGCGCGGACAAAGAACACCGGGGAGCTGTTTTTT. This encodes CASSLGARTKNTGELFF.

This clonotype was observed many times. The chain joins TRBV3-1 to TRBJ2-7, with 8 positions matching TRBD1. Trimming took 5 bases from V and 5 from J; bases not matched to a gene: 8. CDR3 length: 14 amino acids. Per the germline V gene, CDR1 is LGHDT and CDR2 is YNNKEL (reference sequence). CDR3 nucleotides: TGTGCCAGCAGCGTAGGACAGGGAGAGGACGAGCAGTACTTC. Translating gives CASSVGQGEDEQYF.

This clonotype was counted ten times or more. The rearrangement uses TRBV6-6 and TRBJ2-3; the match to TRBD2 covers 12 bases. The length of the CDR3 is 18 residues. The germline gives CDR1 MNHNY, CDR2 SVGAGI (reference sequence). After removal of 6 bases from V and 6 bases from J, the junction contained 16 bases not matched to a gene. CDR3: CASRSLRTSGDRRDTQYF. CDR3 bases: TGTGCCAGCAGATCGCTTAGGACTAGCGGGGACAGGAGGGATACGCAGTATTTT.

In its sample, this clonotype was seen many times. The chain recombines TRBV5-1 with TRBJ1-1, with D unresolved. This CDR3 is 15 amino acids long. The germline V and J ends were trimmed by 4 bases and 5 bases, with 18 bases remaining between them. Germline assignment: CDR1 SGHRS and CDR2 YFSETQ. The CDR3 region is CASSATRNEATEAFF. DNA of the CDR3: TGCGCCAGCAGCGCCACAAGGAACGAGGCAACTGAAGCTTTCTTT.

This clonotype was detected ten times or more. CDR3 amino acids: CASSRGPTGSQPQHF. In DNA form, the CDR3 reads TGTGCCAGCAGTCGCGGGCCTACGGGGAGCCAGCCCCAGCATTTT. The chain couples TRBV5-8 to TRBJ1-5; D not resolved. V shed 5 bases and J shed 7 bases, with 19 bases lying between them. Germline CDR1 and CDR2: SGHTS and YDEGEE. CDR3 length: 15 residues.

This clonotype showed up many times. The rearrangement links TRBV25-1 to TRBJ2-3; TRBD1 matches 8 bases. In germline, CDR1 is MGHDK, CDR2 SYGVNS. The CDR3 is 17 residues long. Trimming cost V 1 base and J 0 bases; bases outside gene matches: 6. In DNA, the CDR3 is TGTGCCAGCAGTGAATCCTCAGGGGGCATTAGCACAGATACGCAGTATTTT. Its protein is CASSESSGGISTDTQYF.

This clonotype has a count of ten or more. The CDR3 coding sequence is TGCGCCAGCAGCCGTGAGTGGCAGTCTTCTAATTCACCCCTCCACTTT. Encoded protein: CASSREWQSSNSPLHF. The rearrangement joins TRBV4-1 to TRBJ1-6; no definite D call. The CDR3 spans 16 residues. Germline assignment: CDR1 MGHRA and CDR2 YSYEKL. Trimming pared 4 bases from V and 6 bases from J, leaving 16 bases between.

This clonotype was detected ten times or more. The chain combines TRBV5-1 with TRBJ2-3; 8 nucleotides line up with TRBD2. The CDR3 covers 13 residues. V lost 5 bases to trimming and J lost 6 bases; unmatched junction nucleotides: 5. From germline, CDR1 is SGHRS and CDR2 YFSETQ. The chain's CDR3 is CASRTGRADTQYF. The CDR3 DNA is TGCGCCAGCAGGACCGGGAGGGCCGATACGCAGTATTTT.

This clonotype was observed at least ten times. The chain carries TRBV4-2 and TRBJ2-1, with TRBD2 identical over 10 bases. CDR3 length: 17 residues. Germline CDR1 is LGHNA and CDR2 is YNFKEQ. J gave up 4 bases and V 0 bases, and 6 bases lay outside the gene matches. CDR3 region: CASSQDGTSGVYNEQFF. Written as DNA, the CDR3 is TGTGCCAGCAGCCAAGACGGTACTAGCGGGGTATACAATGAGCAGTTCTTC.

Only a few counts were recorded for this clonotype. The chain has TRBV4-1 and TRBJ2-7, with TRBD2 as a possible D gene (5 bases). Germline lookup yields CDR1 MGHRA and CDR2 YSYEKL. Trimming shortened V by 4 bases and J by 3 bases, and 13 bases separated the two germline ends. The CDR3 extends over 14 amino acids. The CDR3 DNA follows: TGCGCCAGCAGCCCCCGGCTCGGGGACTACGAGCAGTACTTC. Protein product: CASSPRLGDYEQYF.

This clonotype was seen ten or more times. CDR3 region: CASSTAGRGNGYTF. The CDR3 coding sequence is TGCGCCAGCAGCACCGCCGGGCGGGGTAATGGCTACACCTTC. The chain couples TRBV5-1 to TRBJ1-2, with D unclear. This CDR3 region has 14 residues. Germline V CDR1 and CDR2: SGHRS, YFSETQ. V lost 4 bases to trimming and J lost 6 bases, with 16 bases between them.

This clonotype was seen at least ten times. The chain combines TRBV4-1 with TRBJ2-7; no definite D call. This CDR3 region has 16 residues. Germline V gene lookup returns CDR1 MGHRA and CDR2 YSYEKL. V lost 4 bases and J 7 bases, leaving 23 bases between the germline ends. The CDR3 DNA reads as TGCGCCAGCAGCCTGAACTTCCCTCCAGAATCGAGGGAGCAGTACTTC. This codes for CASSLNFPPESREQYF.

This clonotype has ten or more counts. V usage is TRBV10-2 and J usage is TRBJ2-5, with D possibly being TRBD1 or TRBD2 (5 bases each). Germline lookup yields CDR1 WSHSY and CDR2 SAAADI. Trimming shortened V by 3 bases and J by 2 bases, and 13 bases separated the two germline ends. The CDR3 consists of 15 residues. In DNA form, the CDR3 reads TGCGCCAGCAGTGATAAGGGACGGCTACAAGAGACCCAGTACTTC. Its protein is CASSDKGRLQETQYF.

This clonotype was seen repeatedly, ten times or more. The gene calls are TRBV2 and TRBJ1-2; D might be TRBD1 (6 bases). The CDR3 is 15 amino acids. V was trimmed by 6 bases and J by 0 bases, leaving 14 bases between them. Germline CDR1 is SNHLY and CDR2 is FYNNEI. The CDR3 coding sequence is TGTGCCAGCAGGCTCGAAGGGGGTTCTAACTATGGCTACACCTTC. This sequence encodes CASRLEGGSNYGYTF.

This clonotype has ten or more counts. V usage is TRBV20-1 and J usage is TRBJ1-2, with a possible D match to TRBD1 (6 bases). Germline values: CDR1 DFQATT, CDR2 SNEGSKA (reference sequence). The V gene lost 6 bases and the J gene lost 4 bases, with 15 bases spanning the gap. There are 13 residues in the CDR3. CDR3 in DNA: TGCAGTGCGCCCGAGGGGGGCGCCTATGGCTACACCTTC. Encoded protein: CSAPEGGAYGYTF.

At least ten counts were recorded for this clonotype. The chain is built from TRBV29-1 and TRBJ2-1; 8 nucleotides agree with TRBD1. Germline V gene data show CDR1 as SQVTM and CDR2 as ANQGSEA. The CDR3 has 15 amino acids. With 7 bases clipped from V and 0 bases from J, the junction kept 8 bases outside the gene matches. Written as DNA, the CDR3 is TGCAGCGGTGCCGGACAGGGAAGCTCCTACAATGAGCAGTTCTTC. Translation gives CSGAGQGSSYNEQFF.

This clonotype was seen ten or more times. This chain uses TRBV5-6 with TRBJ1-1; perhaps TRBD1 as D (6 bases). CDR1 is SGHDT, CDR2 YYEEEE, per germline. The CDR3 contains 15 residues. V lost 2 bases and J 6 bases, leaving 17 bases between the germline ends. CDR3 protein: CASSFLIQGIAEAFF. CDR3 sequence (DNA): TGTGCCAGCAGCTTTCTAATACAGGGAATCGCTGAAGCTTTCTTT. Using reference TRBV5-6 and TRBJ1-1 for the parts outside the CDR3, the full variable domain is DAGVTQSPTHLIKTRGQQVTLRCSPKSGHDTVSWYQQALGQGPQFIFQYYEEEERQRGNFPDRFSGHQFPNYSSELNVNALLLGDSALYLCASSFLIQGIAEAFFGQGTRLTVV.

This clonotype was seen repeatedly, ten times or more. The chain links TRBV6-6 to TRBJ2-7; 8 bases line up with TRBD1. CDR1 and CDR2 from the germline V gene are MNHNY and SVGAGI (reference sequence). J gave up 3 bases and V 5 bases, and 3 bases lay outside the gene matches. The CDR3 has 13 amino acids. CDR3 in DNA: TGTGCCAGCAGTATAGGACAGGGCTACGAGCAGTACTTC. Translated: CASSIGQGYEQYF.